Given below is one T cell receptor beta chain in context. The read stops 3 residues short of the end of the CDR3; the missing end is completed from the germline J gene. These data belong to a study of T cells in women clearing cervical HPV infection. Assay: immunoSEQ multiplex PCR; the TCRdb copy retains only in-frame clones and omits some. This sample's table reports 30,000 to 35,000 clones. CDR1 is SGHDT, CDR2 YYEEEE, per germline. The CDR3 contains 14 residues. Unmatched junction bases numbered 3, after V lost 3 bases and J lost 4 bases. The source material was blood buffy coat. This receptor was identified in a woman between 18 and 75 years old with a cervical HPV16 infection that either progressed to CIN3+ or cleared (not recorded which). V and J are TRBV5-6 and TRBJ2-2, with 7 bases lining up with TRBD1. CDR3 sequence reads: CASSWGQSTGELFF. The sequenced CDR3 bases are TGTGCCAGCAGCTGGGGACAGAGCACCGGGGAG.